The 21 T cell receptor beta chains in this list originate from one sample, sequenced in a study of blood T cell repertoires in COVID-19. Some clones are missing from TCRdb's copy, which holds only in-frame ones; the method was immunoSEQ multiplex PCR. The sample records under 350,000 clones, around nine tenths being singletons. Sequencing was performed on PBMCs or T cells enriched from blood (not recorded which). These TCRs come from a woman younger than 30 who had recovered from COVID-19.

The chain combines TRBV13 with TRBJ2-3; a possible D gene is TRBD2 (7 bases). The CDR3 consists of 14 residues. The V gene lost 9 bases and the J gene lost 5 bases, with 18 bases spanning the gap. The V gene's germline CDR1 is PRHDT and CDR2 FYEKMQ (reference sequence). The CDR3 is CARNPGGEGDTQYF. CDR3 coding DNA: TGTGCCAGAAACCCGGGGGGCGAGGGAGATACGCAGTATTTT.

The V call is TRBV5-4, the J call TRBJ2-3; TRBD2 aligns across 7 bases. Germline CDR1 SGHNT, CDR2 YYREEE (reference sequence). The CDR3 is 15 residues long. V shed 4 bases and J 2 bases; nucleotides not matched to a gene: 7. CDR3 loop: CASSPYGGFTDTQYF. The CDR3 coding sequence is TGTGCCAGCAGCCCTTACGGGGGGTTCACAGATACGCAGTATTTT.

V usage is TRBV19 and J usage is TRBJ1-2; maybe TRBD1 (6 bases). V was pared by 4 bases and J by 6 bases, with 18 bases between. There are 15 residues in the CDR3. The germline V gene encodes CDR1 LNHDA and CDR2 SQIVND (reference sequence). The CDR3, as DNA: TGTGCCAGTAGTACACACCGGGACAATCTCGATGGCTACACCTTC. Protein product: CASSTHRDNLDGYTF.

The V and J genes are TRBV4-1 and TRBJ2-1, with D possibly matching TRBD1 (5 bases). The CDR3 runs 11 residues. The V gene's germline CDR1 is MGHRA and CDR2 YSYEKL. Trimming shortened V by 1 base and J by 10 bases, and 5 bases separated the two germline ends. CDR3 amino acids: CASSQGQEQFF. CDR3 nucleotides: TGCGCCAGCAGCCAAGGACAGGAGCAGTTCTTC.

CDR3 sequence: CASSQGASTGTSGKETQYF. As DNA, the CDR3 is TGTGCCAGCAGCCAAGGGGCCTCTACCGGGACTAGCGGCAAAGAGACCCAGTACTTC. The J gene is TRBJ2-5, the V gene TRBV3-1 (or the pseudogene TRBV3-2), with TRBD2 matching over 11 bases. After removal of 1 base from V and 3 bases from J, the junction contained 13 bases not matched to a gene. This CDR3 contains 19 residues. Per germline, CDR1 LGHDT and CDR2 YNNKEL (reference sequence).

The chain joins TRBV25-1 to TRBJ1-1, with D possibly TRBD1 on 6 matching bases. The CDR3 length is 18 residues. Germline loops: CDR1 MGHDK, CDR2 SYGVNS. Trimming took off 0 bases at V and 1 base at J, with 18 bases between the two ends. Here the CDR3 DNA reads TGTGCCAGCAGTGAATATAGAAGGCAGGGGAAAGGGAACACTGAAGCTTTCTTT. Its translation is CASSEYRRQGKGNTEAFF.

CDR3 nucleotide sequence: TGTGCCAGCAGCGGACTAGCGGGAAGTGAGCAGTTCTTC. It specifies CASSGLAGSEQFF. The gene calls are TRBV27 and TRBJ2-1; TRBD2 aligns across 12 bases. The germline V gene encodes CDR1 MNHEY and CDR2 SMNVEV (reference sequence). The CDR3 contains 13 residues. The V and J ends lost 6 bases and 9 bases, in that order; junction bases with no gene match: 3.

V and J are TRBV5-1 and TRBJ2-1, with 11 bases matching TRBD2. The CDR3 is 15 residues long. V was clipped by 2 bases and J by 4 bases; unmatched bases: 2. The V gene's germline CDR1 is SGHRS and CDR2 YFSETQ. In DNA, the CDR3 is TGCGCCAGCAGCTTACTAGCGGGGGCTTACAATGAGCAGTTCTTC. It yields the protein CASSLLAGAYNEQFF.

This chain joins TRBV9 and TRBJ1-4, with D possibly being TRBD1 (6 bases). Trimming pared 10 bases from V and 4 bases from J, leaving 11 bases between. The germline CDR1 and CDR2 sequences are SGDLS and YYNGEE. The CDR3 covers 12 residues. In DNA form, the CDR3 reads TGTGCCGATGACAGGAGTAATGAAAAACTGTTTTTT. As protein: CADDRSNEKLFF.

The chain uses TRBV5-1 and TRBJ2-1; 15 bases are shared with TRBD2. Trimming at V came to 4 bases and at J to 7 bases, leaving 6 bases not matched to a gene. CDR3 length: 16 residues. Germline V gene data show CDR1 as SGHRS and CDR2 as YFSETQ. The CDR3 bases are TGCGCCAGCAGCCCCTGGACTAGCGGGAGGGTTAATGAGCAGTTCTTC. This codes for CASSPWTSGRVNEQFF.

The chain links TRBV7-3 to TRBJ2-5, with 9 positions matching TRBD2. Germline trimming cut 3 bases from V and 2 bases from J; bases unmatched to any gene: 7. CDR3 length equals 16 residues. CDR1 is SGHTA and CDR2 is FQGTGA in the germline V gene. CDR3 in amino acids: CASSFPTSGHQETQYF. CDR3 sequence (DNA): TGTGCCAGCAGCTTCCCTACTAGCGGGCATCAAGAGACCCAGTACTTC.

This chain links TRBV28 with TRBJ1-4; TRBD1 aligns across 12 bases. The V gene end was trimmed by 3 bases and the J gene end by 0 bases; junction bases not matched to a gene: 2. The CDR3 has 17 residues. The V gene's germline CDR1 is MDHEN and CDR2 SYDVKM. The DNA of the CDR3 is TGTGCCAGCAGTTTCGGGACAGGGGGCACAACTAATGAAAAACTGTTTTTT. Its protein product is CASSFGTGGTTNEKLFF.

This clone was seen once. The CDR3 loop is CASSQLRRTDTQYF. CDR3 DNA sequence: TGTGCCAGCAGCCAGTTGCGTCGCACAGATACGCAGTATTTT. The gene calls are TRBV3-1 (or the pseudogene TRBV3-2) and TRBJ2-3; D gene ambiguous. CDR3 length: 14 residues. V was cut by 3 bases and J by 1 base, with 8 bases left in between. Per germline, CDR1 LGHDT and CDR2 YNNKEL (reference sequence).

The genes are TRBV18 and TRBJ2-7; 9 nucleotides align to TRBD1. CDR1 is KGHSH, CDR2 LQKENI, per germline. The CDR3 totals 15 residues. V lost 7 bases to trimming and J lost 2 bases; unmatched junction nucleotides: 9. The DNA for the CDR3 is TGTGCCAGCTTGCCGGGACAGGGCTTGACCTACGAGCAGTACTTC. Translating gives CASLPGQGLTYEQYF.

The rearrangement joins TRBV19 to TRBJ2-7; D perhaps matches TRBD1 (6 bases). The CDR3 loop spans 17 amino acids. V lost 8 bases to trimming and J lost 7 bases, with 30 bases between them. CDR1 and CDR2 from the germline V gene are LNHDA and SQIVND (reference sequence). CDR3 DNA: TGTGCCAGTTCCACCGGGTCCAGGGGCCCACCTCCTAAGGAGCAGTACTTC. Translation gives CASSTGSRGPPPKEQYF.

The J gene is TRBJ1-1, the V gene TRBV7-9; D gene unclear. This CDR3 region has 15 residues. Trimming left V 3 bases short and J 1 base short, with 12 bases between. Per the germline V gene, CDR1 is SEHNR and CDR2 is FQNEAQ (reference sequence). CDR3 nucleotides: TGTGCCAGCAGCTTTCCCGGACTGACGAACACTGAAGCTTTCTTT. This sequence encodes CASSFPGLTNTEAFF.

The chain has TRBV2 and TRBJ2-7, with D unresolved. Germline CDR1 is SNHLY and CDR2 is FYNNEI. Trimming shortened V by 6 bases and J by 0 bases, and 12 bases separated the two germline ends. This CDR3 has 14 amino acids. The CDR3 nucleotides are TGTGCCAGCAGCGACTCCCTGAGCTCCTACGAGCAGTACTTC. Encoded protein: CASSDSLSSYEQYF.

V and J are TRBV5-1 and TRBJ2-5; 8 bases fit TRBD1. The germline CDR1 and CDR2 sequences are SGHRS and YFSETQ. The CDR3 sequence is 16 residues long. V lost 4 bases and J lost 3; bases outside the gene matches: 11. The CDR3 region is CASSIQGGTQEETQYF. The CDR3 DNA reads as TGCGCCAGCAGCATACAGGGGGGCACTCAGGAAGAGACCCAGTACTTC.

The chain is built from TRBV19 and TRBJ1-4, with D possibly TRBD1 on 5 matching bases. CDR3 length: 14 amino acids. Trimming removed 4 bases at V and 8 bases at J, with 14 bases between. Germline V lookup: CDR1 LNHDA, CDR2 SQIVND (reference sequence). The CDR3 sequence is CASSRGQGGEKLFF. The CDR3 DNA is TGTGCCAGTAGTAGGGGCCAGGGCGGCGAAAAACTGTTTTTT.

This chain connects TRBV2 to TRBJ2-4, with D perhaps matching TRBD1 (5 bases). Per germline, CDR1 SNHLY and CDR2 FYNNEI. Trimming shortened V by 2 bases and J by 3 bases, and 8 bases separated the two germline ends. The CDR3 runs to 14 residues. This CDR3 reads CASSERQNKNIQYF. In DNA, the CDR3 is TGTGCCAGCAGTGAAAGACAGAACAAAAACATTCAGTACTTC. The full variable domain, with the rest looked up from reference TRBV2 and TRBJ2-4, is EPEVTQTPSHQVTQMGQEVILRCVPISNHLYFYWYRQILGQKVEFLVSFYNNEISEKSEIFDDQFSVERPDGSNFTLKIRSTKLEDSAMYFCASSERQNKNIQYFGAGTRLSVL.

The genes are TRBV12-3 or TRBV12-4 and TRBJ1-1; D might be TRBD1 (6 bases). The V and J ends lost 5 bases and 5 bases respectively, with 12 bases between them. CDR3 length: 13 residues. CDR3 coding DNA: TGTGCCAGCAGTGGGGGGGCGATAACTGAAGCTTTCTTT. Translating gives CASSGGAITEAFF.